This T cell receptor (beta chain) derives from a study of long-term antiretroviral therapy in people with HIV. General study results and limits: Information pertaining to ART adherence, viral resistance or therapeutic modifications was not obtained. Although diversity increased after ART, it remained lower than in transplant donor controls.

As for this clone: Its specificity is unknown.

The immunoSEQ assay was v3.0, run at survey level. Clones were read by immunoSEQ multiplex PCR, and TCRdb kept only the in-frame ones, dropping some. The sample has around 13,000 clones, around 77% seen once. Per germline, CDR1 MGHRA and CDR2 YSYEKL. Trimming took 3 bases from V and 5 from J; bases not matched to a gene: 7. CDR3 size: 15 residues. The material was unsorted PBMCs, obtained 0.5 years before starting antiretroviral therapy. This chain uses TRBV4-1 with TRBJ1-2; 9 bases map to TRBD1. This clonotype was obtained from a woman between 40 and 50 years old with HIV. The CDR3 DNA sequence: TGCGCCAGCAGCCACACCCGGGACAGGGCATATGGCTACACCTTC. Encoded protein: CASSHTRDRAYGYTF.